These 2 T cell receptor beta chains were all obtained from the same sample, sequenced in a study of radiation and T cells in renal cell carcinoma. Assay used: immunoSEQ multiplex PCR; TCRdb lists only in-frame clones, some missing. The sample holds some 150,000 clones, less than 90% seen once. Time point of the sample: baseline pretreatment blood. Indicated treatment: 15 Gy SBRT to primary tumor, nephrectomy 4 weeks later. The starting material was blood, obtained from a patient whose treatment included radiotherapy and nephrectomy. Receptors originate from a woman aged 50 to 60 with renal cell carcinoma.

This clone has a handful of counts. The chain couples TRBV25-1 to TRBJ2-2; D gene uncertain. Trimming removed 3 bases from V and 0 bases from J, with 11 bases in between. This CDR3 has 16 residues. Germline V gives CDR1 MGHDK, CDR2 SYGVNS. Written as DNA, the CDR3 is TGTGCCAGCAGTGATTCGATGGGCGCGAACACCGGGGAGCTGTTTTTT. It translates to CASSDSMGANTGELFF.

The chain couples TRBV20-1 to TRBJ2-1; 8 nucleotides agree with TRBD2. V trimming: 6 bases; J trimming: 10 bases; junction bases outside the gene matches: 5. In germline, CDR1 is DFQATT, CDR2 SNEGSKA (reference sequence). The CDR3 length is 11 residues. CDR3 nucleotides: TGCAGTGCCCTTAGCGGGACGGAGCAGTTCTTC. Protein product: CSALSGTEQFF.